This T cell receptor beta chain was found in a study of shared clonotypes between healthy human individuals. Regarding the study as a whole: Enrolling few donors narrowed the genetic and exposure-history diversity that was represented.

Only in-frame clones appear in the TCRdb table, and some are missing; sequencing was by immunoSEQ multiplex PCR. This sample has some 2 million clones, with 85% to 95% found just once. The naive CD8 population came from CD45RO-negative cells selected for CCR7, without terminally differentiated effector memory CD45RA+ cells. Germline assignment: CDR1 MNHNS and CDR2 SASEGT. Trimming removed 8 bases at V and 8 bases at J, with 15 bases between. The CDR3 is 12 amino acids. On this clone: Its target is not known.

The clonotype originates from a man between 18 and 29 years old in good health. The sequenced material came from naive CD8+ T cells sorted from blood. This chain joins TRBV6-1 and TRBJ1-2; D not resolved. In nucleotides, the CDR3 is TGTGCCAGCTCTGCAATTCGGGAGGGCTACACCTTC. Translation: CASSAIREGYTF.